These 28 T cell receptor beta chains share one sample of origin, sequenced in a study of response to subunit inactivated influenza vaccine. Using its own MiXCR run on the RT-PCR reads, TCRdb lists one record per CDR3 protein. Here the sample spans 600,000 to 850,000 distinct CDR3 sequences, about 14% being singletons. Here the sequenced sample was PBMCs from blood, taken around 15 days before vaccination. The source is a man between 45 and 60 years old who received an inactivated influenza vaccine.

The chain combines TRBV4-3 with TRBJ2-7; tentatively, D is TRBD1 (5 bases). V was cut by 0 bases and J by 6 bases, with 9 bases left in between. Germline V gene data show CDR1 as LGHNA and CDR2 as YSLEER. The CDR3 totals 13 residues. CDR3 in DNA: TGCGCCAGCAGCCAAGACAGGGCCTCCGAGCAGTACTTC. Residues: CASSQDRASEQYF.

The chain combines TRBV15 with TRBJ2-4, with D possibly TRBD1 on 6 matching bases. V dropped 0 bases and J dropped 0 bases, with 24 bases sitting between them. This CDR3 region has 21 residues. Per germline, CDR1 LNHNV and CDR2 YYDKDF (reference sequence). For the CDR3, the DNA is TGTGCCACCAGCAGAGACCCCCGGCAGGGGTTAATCCAACTAGCCAAAAACATTCAGTACTTC. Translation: CATSRDPRQGLIQLAKNIQYF. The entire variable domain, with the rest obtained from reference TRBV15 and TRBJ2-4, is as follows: DAMVIQNPRYQVTQFGKPVTLSCSQTLNHNVMYWYQQKSSQAPKLLFHYYDKDFNNEADTPDNFQSRRPNTSFCFLDIRSPGLGDTAMYLCATSRDPRQGLIQLAKNIQYFGAGTRLSVL.

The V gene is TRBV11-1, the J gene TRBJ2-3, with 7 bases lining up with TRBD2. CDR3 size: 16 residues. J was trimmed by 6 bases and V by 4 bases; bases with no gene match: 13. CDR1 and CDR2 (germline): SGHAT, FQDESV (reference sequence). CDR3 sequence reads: CASSSLFEGGLDTQYF. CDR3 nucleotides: TGTGCCAGCAGCTCGTTGTTTGAGGGAGGGTTGGATACGCAGTATTTT.

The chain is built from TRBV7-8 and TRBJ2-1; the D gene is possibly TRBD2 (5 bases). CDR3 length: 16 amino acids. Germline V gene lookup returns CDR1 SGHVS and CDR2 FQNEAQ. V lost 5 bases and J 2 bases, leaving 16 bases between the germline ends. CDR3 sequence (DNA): TGTGCCAGCAGCCGGGCAAGCGGAGGAACCTACAATGAGCAGTTCTTC. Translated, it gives CASSRASGGTYNEQFF.

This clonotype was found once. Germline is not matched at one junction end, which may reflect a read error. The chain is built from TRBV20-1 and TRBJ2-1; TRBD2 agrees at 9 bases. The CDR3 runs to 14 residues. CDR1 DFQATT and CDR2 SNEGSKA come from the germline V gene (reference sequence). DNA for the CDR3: TGCAGTGCTAGAGAAGGGACTAGCTCCAATGAGAAGTTCTTC. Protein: CSAREGTSSNEKFF.

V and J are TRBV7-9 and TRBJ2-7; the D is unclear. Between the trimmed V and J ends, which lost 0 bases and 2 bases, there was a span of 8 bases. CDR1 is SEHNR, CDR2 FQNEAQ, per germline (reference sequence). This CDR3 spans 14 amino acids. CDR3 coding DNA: TGTGCCAGCAGCTTAGCCCCATCCGCCTACGAGCAGTACTTC. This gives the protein CASSLAPSAYEQYF.

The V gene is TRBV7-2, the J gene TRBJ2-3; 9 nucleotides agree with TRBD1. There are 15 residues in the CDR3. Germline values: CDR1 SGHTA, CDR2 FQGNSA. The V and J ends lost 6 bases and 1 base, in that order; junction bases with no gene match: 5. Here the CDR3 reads CASRGQGMGTDTQYF. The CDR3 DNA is TGTGCCAGCAGGGGACAGGGAATGGGCACAGATACGCAGTATTTT.

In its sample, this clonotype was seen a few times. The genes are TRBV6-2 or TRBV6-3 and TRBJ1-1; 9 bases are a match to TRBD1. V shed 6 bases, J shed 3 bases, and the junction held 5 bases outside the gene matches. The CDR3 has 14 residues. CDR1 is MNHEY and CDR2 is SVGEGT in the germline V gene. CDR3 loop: CASRKQGAYTEAFF. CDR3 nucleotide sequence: TGTGCCAGCAGAAAACAGGGGGCGTACACTGAAGCTTTCTTT.

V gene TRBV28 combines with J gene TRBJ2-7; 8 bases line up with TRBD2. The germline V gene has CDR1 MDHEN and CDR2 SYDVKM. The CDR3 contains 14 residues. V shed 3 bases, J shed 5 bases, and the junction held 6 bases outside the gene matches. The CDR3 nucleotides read TGTGCCAGCAGTTTCGGCGGGGGGTACGACGAGCAGTACTTC. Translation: CASSFGGGYDEQYF. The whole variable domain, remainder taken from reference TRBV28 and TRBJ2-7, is DVKVTQSSRYLVKRTGEKVFLECVQDMDHENMFWYRQDPGLGLRLIYFSYDVKMKEKGDIPEGYSVSREKKERFSLILESASTNQTSMYLCASSFGGGYDEQYFGPGTRLTVT.

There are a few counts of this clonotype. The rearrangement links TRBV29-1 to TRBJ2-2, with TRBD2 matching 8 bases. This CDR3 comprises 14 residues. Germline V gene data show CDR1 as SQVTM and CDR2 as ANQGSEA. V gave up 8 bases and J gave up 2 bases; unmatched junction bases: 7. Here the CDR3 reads CSIYSGINTGELFF. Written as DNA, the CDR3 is TGCAGCATATATAGCGGGATTAACACCGGGGAGCTGTTTTTT.

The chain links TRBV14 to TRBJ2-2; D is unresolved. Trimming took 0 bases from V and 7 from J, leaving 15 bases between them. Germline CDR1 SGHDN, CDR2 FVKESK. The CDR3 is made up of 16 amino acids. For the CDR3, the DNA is TGTGCCAGCAGCCAAGATCGGTTCGTGGCCGACGGGGAGCTGTTTTTT. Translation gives CASSQDRFVADGELFF.

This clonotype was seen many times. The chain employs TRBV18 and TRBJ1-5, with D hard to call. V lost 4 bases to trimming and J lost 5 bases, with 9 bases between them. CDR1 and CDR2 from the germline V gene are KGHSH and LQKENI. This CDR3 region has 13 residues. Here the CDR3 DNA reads TGTGCCAGCTCACGAGAGTGGGATCAGCCCCAGCATTTT. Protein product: CASSREWDQPQHF.

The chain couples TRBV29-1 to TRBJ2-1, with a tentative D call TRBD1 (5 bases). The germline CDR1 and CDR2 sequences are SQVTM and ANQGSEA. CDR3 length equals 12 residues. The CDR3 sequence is CVARETLNEQFF. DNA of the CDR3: TGCGTAGCCAGGGAAACATTGAATGAGCAGTTCTTC.

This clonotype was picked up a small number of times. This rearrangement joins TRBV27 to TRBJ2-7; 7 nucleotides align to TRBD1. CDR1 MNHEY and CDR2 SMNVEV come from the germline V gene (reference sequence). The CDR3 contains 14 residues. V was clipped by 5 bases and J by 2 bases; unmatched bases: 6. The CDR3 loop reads CASSRTGGPYEQYF. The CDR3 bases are TGTGCCAGCAGTCGGACAGGCGGCCCCTACGAGCAGTACTTC.

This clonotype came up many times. This CDR3 reads CASSQLSSYNEQFF. The CDR3 bases are TGTGCCAGCAGCCAACTCAGCTCCTACAATGAGCAGTTCTTC. The J gene is TRBJ2-1, the V gene TRBV3-1; D is uncertain. This CDR3 comprises 14 residues. Looked up from germline, CDR1 is LGHDT and CDR2 is YNNKEL (reference sequence). The V and J ends lost 2 bases and 0 bases respectively, with 5 bases between them.

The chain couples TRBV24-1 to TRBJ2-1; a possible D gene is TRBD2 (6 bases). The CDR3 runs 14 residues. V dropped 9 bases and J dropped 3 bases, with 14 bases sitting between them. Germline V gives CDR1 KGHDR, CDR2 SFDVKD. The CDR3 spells CATGVGGNYNEQFF. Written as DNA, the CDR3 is TGTGCCACCGGGGTGGGCGGGAACTACAATGAGCAGTTCTTC.

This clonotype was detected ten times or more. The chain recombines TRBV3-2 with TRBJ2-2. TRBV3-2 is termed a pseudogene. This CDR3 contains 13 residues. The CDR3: CASSRVDGGELFF. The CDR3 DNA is TGTGCCAGCAGCAGAGTAGACGGCGGGGAGCTGTTTTTT.

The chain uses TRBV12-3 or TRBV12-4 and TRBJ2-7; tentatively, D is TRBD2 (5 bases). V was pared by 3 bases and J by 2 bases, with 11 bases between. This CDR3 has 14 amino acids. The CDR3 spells CASSLDSPTYEQYF. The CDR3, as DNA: TGTGCCAGCAGTTTGGACTCGCCTACCTACGAGCAGTACTTC.

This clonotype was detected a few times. The CDR3 reads CSVDLGENTEAFF. CDR3 nucleotide sequence: TGCAGCGTTGACCTTGGGGAGAACACTGAAGCTTTCTTT. The V gene is TRBV29-1, the J gene TRBJ1-1; D gene uncertain. The CDR3 covers 13 residues. Germline assignment: CDR1 SQVTM and CDR2 ANQGSEA. V lost 3 bases and J 1 base, leaving 9 bases between the germline ends.

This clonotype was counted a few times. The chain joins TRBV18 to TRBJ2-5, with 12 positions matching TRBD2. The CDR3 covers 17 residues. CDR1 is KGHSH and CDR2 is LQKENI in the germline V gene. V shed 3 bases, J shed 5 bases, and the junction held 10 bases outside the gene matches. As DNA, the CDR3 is TGTGCCAGCTCACCGGGACTAGCGGGCGTGTTCAGTGAGACCCAGTACTTC. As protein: CASSPGLAGVFSETQYF.

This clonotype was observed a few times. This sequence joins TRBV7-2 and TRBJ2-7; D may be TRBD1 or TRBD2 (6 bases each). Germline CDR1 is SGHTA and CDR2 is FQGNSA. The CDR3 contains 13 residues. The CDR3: CAVGGRNSYEQYF. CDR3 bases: TGTGCAGTGGGGGGCCGAAACTCCTACGAGCAGTACTTC.

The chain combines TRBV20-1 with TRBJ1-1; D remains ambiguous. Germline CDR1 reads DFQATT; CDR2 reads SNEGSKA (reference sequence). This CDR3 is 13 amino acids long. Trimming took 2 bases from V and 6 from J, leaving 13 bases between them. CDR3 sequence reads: CSARPPRVSEAFF. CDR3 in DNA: TGCAGTGCTAGACCTCCCCGAGTGTCTGAAGCTTTCTTT.

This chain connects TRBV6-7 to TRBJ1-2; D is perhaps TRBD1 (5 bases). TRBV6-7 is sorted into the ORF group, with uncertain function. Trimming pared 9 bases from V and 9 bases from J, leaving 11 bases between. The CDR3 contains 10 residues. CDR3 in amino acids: CARPTGRYTF. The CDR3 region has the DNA TGTGCCAGGCCCACAGGACGCTACACCTTC.

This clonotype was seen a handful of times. In nucleotides, the CDR3 is TGCAGTGCTAGGTTGGACAGGGTATTCGCAGATACGCAGTATTTT. Translated: CSARLDRVFADTQYF. The chain couples TRBV20-1 to TRBJ2-3; 8 bases are shared with TRBD1. CDR1 and CDR2 from the germline V gene are DFQATT and SNEGSKA (reference sequence). The CDR3 covers 15 residues. Trimming took 3 bases from V and 4 from J; bases not matched to a gene: 9.

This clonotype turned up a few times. The CDR3 region has the DNA TGTGCCACCAGCACTAGGGATAACTACGAGCAGTACTTC. Protein sequence: CATSTRDNYEQYF. The genes are TRBV15 and TRBJ2-7; no definite D call. This CDR3 spans 13 amino acids. The V end was cut by 4 bases, the J end by 3 bases, with 10 bases between. CDR1 is LNHNV and CDR2 is YYDKDF in the germline V gene (reference sequence).

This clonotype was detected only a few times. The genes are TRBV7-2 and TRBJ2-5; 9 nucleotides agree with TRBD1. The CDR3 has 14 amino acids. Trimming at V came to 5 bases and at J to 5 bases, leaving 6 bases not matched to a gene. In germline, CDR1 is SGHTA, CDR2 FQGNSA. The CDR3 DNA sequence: TGTGCCAGCAGCAAACAGGGGGCAGGGGAGACCCAGTACTTC. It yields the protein CASSKQGAGETQYF.

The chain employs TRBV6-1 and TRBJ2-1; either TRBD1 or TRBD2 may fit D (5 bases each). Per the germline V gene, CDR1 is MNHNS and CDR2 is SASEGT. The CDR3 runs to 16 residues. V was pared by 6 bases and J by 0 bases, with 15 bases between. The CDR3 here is CASSRSGAGSYNEQFF. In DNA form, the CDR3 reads TGTGCCAGCAGCCGGTCCGGGGCAGGCTCCTACAATGAGCAGTTCTTC.

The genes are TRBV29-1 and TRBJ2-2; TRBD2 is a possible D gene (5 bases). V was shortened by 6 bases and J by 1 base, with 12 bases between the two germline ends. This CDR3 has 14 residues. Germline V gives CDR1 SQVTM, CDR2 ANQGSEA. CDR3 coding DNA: TGCAGCGTCAGCGAAGCGGTGAACACCGGGGAGCTGTTTTTT. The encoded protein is CSVSEAVNTGELFF.